This TCR beta chain emerged from a study of blood T cell repertoires in COVID-19. Study summary: There were acute and convalescent COVID-19 samples, and they came from the United States, Italy and Spain. PBMCs, B-cell-depleted T cells, or T cells were the source of the cDNA or gDNA that made up the material.

How the authors handled the data: The assay estimated nucleated cells by amplifying reference gene primers. Sequencing was performed with immunoSEQ multiplex PCR; in TCRdb, only in-frame clones are kept and a portion is missing. V, J and clone size are taken as reported in that table, and D and trimming were inferred from the DNA itself. The sample consists of about 260,000 clones, about nine tenths of them appearing once. This receptor was taken from a man aged 35 to 55 who had recovered from COVID-19. The sample was peripheral blood.

CDR3 protein: CASSQLVGGYNEQFF. CDR3 DNA sequence: TGCGCCAGCAGCCAGCTAGTGGGAGGTTACAATGAGCAGTTCTTC. The V gene is TRBV4-3, the J gene TRBJ2-1; TRBD2 might be the D (6 bases). Germline CDR1 LGHNA, CDR2 YSLEER. V was clipped by 3 bases and J by 4 bases, with 13 bases between them. The length of the CDR3 is 15 residues.